The 25 T cell receptor beta chains presented below share a single source sample, sequenced in a study of cytomegalovirus exposure and HLA in healthy donors (dated by TCRdb to the late 2010s). The library came from the immunoSEQ multiplex PCR assay. A mixture of 60 forward primers for TCR Vbeta segments and 13 reverse primers for TCR Jbeta segments was used in the multiplex PCR. TCRdb limited this immuneACCESS table to in-frame rearrangements with V and J called. A share of clones is missing; checked studies link under half to unresolved V genes, and the rest is unexplained. The table for this sample lists over 200,000 clones; about three quarters of them were counted only once. The top ten constitute less than 3% of the sample. The sequenced material came from PBMCs. The source of these receptors is a woman aged 60-75 years in good health and CMV-seropositive.

V gene TRBV5-1 combines with J gene TRBJ2-7; D remains unclear. Germline assignment: CDR1 SGHRS and CDR2 YFSETQ. V gave up 0 bases and J gave up 3 bases, with 4 bases separating them. The CDR3 extends over 12 amino acids. The CDR3 sequence is CASSLGGYEQYF. CDR3 coding DNA: TGCGCCAGCAGCTTGGGCGGCTACGAGCAGTACTTC.

The genes are TRBV5-1 and TRBJ2-5; TRBD2 matches 9 bases. CDR3 length equals 15 residues. From germline, CDR1 is SGHRS and CDR2 YFSETQ. The V segment lost 6 bases and the J segment 7 bases; nucleotides outside the gene matches: 13. The CDR3: CASKAGGPGDMTQYF. For the CDR3, the DNA is TGCGCCAGCAAGGCGGGGGGGCCTGGGGATATGACCCAGTACTTC.

This clone was picked up a small number of times. The rearrangement uses TRBV7-3 and TRBJ2-1, with no clear D. The V gene lost 4 bases and the J gene lost 0 bases, with 13 bases spanning the gap. The length of the CDR3 is 16 residues. CDR1 SGHTA and CDR2 FQGTGA come from the germline V gene. This chain's CDR3 is CASSSQARSSYNEQFF. The CDR3 nucleotides are TGTGCCAGCAGCTCCCAAGCTAGGAGCTCCTACAATGAGCAGTTCTTC.

The genes are TRBV5-1 and TRBJ1-1; no firm D call. Between the trimmed V and J ends, which lost 2 bases and 0 bases, there was a span of 8 bases. The germline V gene has CDR1 SGHRS and CDR2 YFSETQ. CDR3 length: 14 residues. This chain's CDR3 is CASSLTLMNTEAFF. The CDR3 DNA reads TGCGCCAGCAGCTTAACTCTGATGAACACTGAAGCTTTCTTT. Full variable domain (rest looked up from reference TRBV5-1 and TRBJ1-1): KAGVTQTPRYLIKTRGQQVTLSCSPISGHRSVSWYQQTPGQGLQFLFEYFSETQRNKGNFPGRFSGRQFSNSRSEMNVSTLELGDSALYLCASSLTLMNTEAFFGQGTRLTVV.

The chain joins TRBV30 to TRBJ1-4, with 7 bases aligning to TRBD1. The germline gives CDR1 GTSNPN, CDR2 SVGIG (reference sequence). The CDR3 is made up of 15 amino acids. Trimming took 5 bases from V and 4 from J; bases not matched to a gene: 10. This chain's CDR3 is CAWGPGQAVNEKLFF. DNA for the CDR3: TGTGCCTGGGGTCCTGGACAGGCCGTTAATGAAAAACTGTTTTTT.

This clone has a single count. The rearrangement links TRBV25-1 to TRBJ2-1, with a tentative D call TRBD1 (8 bases). Per the germline V gene, CDR1 is MGHDK and CDR2 is SYGVNS. Trimming pared 4 bases from V and 9 bases from J, leaving 19 bases between. The CDR3 covers 15 residues. CDR3 nucleotide sequence: TGTGCCAGCAGTGCAGGGACAGGAGGGGGGGGTGAGCAGTTCTTC. Translation gives CASSAGTGGGGEQFF.

This clone showed up just once. A far larger clone is just one base off, so this is likely a read error. The chain combines TRBV5-6 with TRBJ2-3; 11 bases are shared with TRBD2. CDR3 length: 15 amino acids. Per germline, CDR1 SGHDT and CDR2 YYEEEE. Losses at the gene ends were 4 bases for V and 0 bases for J; bases not matched to a gene: 1. CDR3 in DNA: TGTGCCAGCAGCCGACTAGCGGGGAGCACAGATACGCAGTATTTT. Translated: CASSRLAGSTDTQYF. Filled out from reference TRBV5-6 and TRBJ2-3, the complete variable domain reads DAGVTQSPTHLIKTRGQQVTLRCSPKSGHDTVSWYQQALGQGPQFIFQYYEEEERQRGNFPDRFSGHQFPNYSSELNVNALLLGDSALYLCASSRLAGSTDTQYFGPGTRLTVL.

This clone was detected a few times. The chain recombines TRBV4-2 with TRBJ1-2, with a possible D match to TRBD1 (5 bases). The V end was cut by 0 bases, the J end by 10 bases, with 12 bases between. The germline V gene has CDR1 LGHNA and CDR2 YNFKEQ. This CDR3 has 13 amino acids. The CDR3 nucleotides read TGTGCCAGCAGCCAAGATGGAGACAGCTTCTACACCTTC. It is translated as CASSQDGDSFYTF.

The chain recombines TRBV5-8 with TRBJ1-5; maybe TRBD1 (5 bases). V was clipped by 1 base and J by 5 bases, with 7 bases between them. This CDR3 is built from 13 residues. CDR1 is SGHTS, CDR2 YDEGEE, per germline. The DNA for the CDR3 is TGTGCCAGCAGCTTGAGCAGGGATCAGCCCCAGCATTTT. Translating gives CASSLSRDQPQHF.

This clone was observed a single time. The chain joins TRBV6-1 to TRBJ2-1; 8 nucleotides match TRBD2. J lost 6 bases, V lost 5 bases, and 6 bases had no gene match. Germline CDR1 MNHNS, CDR2 SASEGT. The CDR3 loop spans 14 amino acids. The CDR3 sequence is CASSRTSLGNEQFF. The CDR3 DNA sequence: TGTGCCAGCAGTAGGACTAGCCTAGGCAATGAGCAGTTCTTC.

The V gene is TRBV18, the J gene TRBJ2-7, with TRBD2 as a possible D gene (6 bases). CDR1 is KGHSH, CDR2 LQKENI, per germline. The V end lost 1 base, the J end lost 6 bases, and 13 bases lay between the germline ends. This CDR3 contains 14 residues. In DNA, the CDR3 is TGTGCCAGCTCACCACTTAGTCTGGAGGGCGAGCAGTACTTC. It translates to CASSPLSLEGEQYF.

This chain connects TRBV7-8 to TRBJ1-2; 8 positions agree with TRBD1. The CDR3 has 13 residues. CDR1 SGHVS and CDR2 FQNEAQ come from the germline V gene. V trimming: 4 bases; J trimming: 8 bases; junction bases outside the gene matches: 6. The CDR3 DNA follows: TGTGCCAGCAGCTCCCAGGGGGCGAGGGGCTACACCTTC. Translating it yields CASSSQGARGYTF.

V gene TRBV20-1 combines with J gene TRBJ2-7; tentative D call: TRBD1 (5 bases). The germline CDR1 and CDR2 sequences are DFQATT and SNEGSKA (reference sequence). This CDR3 is 11 amino acids long. The V end was cut by 7 bases, the J end by 6 bases, with 13 bases between. CDR3 loop: CSVRTSGEQYF. CDR3 bases: TGCAGTGTCCGGACAAGTGGCGAGCAGTACTTC.

The CDR3 coding sequence is TGTGCCAGCAGTTCAGGGTCGAACACCGGGGAGCTGTTTTTT. It codes for CASSSGSNTGELFF. The chain links TRBV28 to TRBJ2-2; tentatively, D is TRBD1 (5 bases). The V end was cut by 4 bases, the J end by 0 bases, with 6 bases between. CDR3 length: 14 residues. Germline V gene lookup returns CDR1 MDHEN and CDR2 SYDVKM. The full variable domain, with the rest looked up from reference TRBV28 and TRBJ2-2, is DVKVTQSSRYLVKRTGEKVFLECVQDMDHENMFWYRQDPGLGLRLIYFSYDVKMKEKGDIPEGYSVSREKKERFSLILESASTNQTSMYLCASSSGSNTGELFFGEGSRLTVL.

The chain is built from TRBV2 and TRBJ2-1; D gene uncertain. Germline loops: CDR1 SNHLY, CDR2 FYNNEI. Deletions cut 9 bases from V and 5 bases from J, with 11 bases between. The CDR3 is made up of 12 amino acids. The CDR3, as DNA: TGTGCCAGTAACCGCGGAAACAATGAGCAGTTCTTC. Protein: CASNRGNNEQFF.

The chain recombines TRBV9 with TRBJ2-3, with 8 bases identical to TRBD2. Trimming cost V 3 bases and J 0 bases; bases outside gene matches: 6. Germline assignment: CDR1 SGDLS and CDR2 YYNGEE. CDR3 size: 16 residues. The DNA of the CDR3 is TGTGCCAGCAGCGCAACGAGCGGGAGTAGCACAGATACGCAGTATTTT. It translates to CASSATSGSSTDTQYF. Combining the CDR3 with reference TRBV9 and TRBJ2-3 gives the whole variable domain DSGVTQTPKHLITATGQRVTLRCSPRSGDLSVYWYQQSLDQGLQFLIQYYNGEERAKGNILERFSAQQFPDLHSELNLSSLELGDSALYFCASSATSGSSTDTQYFGPGTRLTVL.

This chain's CDR3 is CASSLMGGGNSPLHF. Here the CDR3 DNA reads TGCGCCAGCAGCTTGATGGGTGGGGGCAATTCACCCCTCCACTTT. The genes are TRBV5-1 and TRBJ1-6; TRBD1 is a possible D gene (6 bases). The CDR3 has 15 residues. Germline V gives CDR1 SGHRS, CDR2 YFSETQ. The V end lost 1 base, the J end lost 7 bases, and 12 bases lay between the germline ends.

This clone was observed a few times. The V call is TRBV6-1, the J call TRBJ2-1; 11 positions agree with TRBD2. The CDR3 is 15 amino acids. V lost 6 bases, J lost 4 bases, and 5 bases stayed unmatched. Germline loops: CDR1 MNHNS, CDR2 SASEGT. The DNA of the CDR3 is TGTGCCAGCAGCTTAGCGGGAGGGGCATACAATGAGCAGTTCTTC. This translates into CASSLAGGAYNEQFF.

This clone was counted a few times. The chain combines TRBV5-1 with TRBJ2-5, with D possibly TRBD1 on 5 matching bases. The CDR3 length is 14 residues. The V end lost 2 bases, the J end lost 1 base, and 9 bases lay between the germline ends. The germline CDR1 and CDR2 sequences are SGHRS and YFSETQ. The CDR3, as DNA: TGCGCCAGCAGCTTAAGGGGCCCCCAAGAGACCCAGTACTTC. As protein: CASSLRGPQETQYF.

V and J are TRBV30 and TRBJ2-1, with TRBD2 matching 13 bases. The V gene end was trimmed by 0 bases and the J gene end by 16 bases; junction bases not matched to a gene: 12. Germline loops: CDR1 GTSNPN, CDR2 SVGIG (reference sequence). This CDR3 contains 15 residues. This chain's CDR3 is CAWSVKTSGRPFSFF. The CDR3, as DNA: TGTGCCTGGAGTGTAAAGACTAGCGGGAGGCCTTTCTCATTCTTC.

The rearrangement links TRBV19 to TRBJ2-1; D gene ambiguous. Deletions cut 5 bases from V and 13 bases from J, with 12 bases between. The CDR3 sequence is 11 residues long. Germline lookup yields CDR1 LNHDA and CDR2 SQIVND (reference sequence). The CDR3 nucleotides are TGTGCCAGTAGTGTCCAGACTGTCCAGTTCTTC. It yields the protein CASSVQTVQFF.

This clone was detected a few times. The chain carries TRBV5-4 and TRBJ2-5, with 10 nucleotides matching TRBD2. This CDR3 region has 15 residues. Per the germline V gene, CDR1 is SGHNT and CDR2 is YYREEE (reference sequence). V lost 6 bases and J lost 7; bases outside the gene matches: 12. The CDR3 coding sequence is TGTGCCAGCATCCCTGACAGCGGGAGGGATGGGACCCAGTACTTC. Translation: CASIPDSGRDGTQYF.

This chain connects TRBV5-1 to TRBJ1-1, with D tentatively TRBD1 (6 bases). Germline V gives CDR1 SGHRS, CDR2 YFSETQ. This CDR3 comprises 16 residues. With 4 bases removed from V and 0 bases from J, the gap between germline ends came to 16 bases. DNA for the CDR3: TGCGCCAGCAGCCACGACAGGCCTTACATGAACACTGAAGCTTTCTTT. Its translation is CASSHDRPYMNTEAFF.

V and J are TRBV7-9 and TRBJ2-1; 8 nucleotides line up with TRBD1. V shed 5 bases, J shed 5 bases, and the junction held 5 bases outside the gene matches. The CDR3 loop spans 14 amino acids. Germline assignment: CDR1 SEHNR and CDR2 FQNEAQ (reference sequence). The CDR3 coding sequence is TGTGCCAGCAGCCCACTGACAGGGGACAATGAGCAGTTCTTC. It specifies CASSPLTGDNEQFF.

The chain couples TRBV2 to TRBJ2-1; 7 bases agree with TRBD2. This CDR3 contains 15 residues. Germline V gives CDR1 SNHLY, CDR2 FYNNEI. J lost 2 bases, V lost 6 bases, and 7 bases had no gene match. The CDR3 nucleotides read TGTGCCAGCAGGCCCCTCGGACTAGCCTACAATGAGCAGTTCTTC. It codes for CASRPLGLAYNEQFF. Full variable domain (outside the CDR3, taken from reference TRBV2 and TRBJ2-1): EPEVTQTPSHQVTQMGQEVILRCVPISNHLYFYWYRQILGQKVEFLVSFYNNEISEKSEIFDDQFSVERPDGSNFTLKIRSTKLEDSAMYFCASRPLGLAYNEQFFGPGTRLTVL.